One and the same sample provided the 24 T cell receptor beta chains below, sequenced in a study of technical replicates of blood from several donors. The data were produced by immunoSEQ multiplex PCR, yet TCRdb's version contains in-frame clones alone and is incomplete. The table has about 82,000 clones, roughly 95% seen once. The sample consisted of T cells isolated from PBMCs. The source of these receptors is a human donor in good health.

The V call is TRBV12-2, the J call TRBJ1-4. TRBV12-2 is listed as a pseudogene. CDR3 length equals 14 residues. The CDR3 DNA reads as TGTGCAAGTCGCTTCAGGGACTTGAGGGAAAAACTGTTTTTT. Translation: CASRFRDLREKLFF.

The rearrangement uses TRBV5-1 and TRBJ2-7; weak D call: TRBD1 (6 bases). CDR3 size: 17 residues. CDR1 SGHRS and CDR2 YFSETQ come from the germline V gene. Trimming took off 0 bases at V and 4 bases at J, with 20 bases between the two ends. Here the CDR3 DNA reads TGCGCCAGCAGCTTGGCCGGGCCAGGGGTCATTCTATACGAGCAGTACTTC. The encoded protein is CASSLAGPGVILYEQYF.

The chain is built from TRBV28 and TRBJ2-7; tentatively, D is TRBD2 (5 bases). V dropped 8 bases and J dropped 4 bases, with 6 bases sitting between them. In germline, CDR1 is MDHEN, CDR2 SYDVKM. This CDR3 comprises 10 residues. CDR3 nucleotides: TGTGCCAGCGGACTGTACGAGCAGTACTTC. As protein: CASGLYEQYF.

The chain links TRBV7-8 to TRBJ1-5; D gene unclear. The germline CDR1 and CDR2 sequences are SGHVS and FQNEAQ. Trimming removed 1 base from V and 7 bases from J, with 14 bases in between. The CDR3 covers 15 residues. The CDR3 reads CASSLGPVVRQPQHF. CDR3 nucleotide sequence: TGTGCCAGCAGCTTAGGTCCTGTTGTCAGACAGCCCCAGCATTTT. Variable domain in full (rest from reference TRBV7-8 and TRBJ1-5): GAGVSQSPRYKVAKRGQDVALRCDPISGHVSLFWYQQALGQGPEFLTYFQNEAQLDKSGLPSDRFFAERPEGSVSTLKIQRTQQEDSAVYLCASSLGPVVRQPQHFGDGTRLSIL.

CDR3 coding DNA: TGCGCCAGCAGCCAAGACTTAACGATCGGCTACGAGCAGTACTTC. It is translated as CASSQDLTIGYEQYF. The chain couples TRBV4-1 to TRBJ2-7, with D hard to call. Looked up from germline, CDR1 is MGHRA and CDR2 is YSYEKL. V lost 0 bases to trimming and J lost 3 bases, with 12 bases between them. The CDR3 consists of 15 residues.

V usage is TRBV5-5 and J usage is TRBJ2-1; D uncertain. The ends were cut back, 2 bases at V and 7 bases at J, with 10 bases in the middle. The CDR3 extends over 13 amino acids. CDR1 and CDR2 from the germline V gene are SGHKS and YYEKEE (reference sequence). The CDR3 region is CASSFAGWNEQFF. The CDR3 DNA reads as TGTGCCAGCAGCTTTGCAGGTTGGAATGAGCAGTTCTTC. The full variable domain, completed using reference TRBV5-5 and TRBJ2-1, is DAGVTQSPTHLIKTRGQQVTLRCSPISGHKSVSWYQQVLGQGPQFIFQYYEKEERGRGNFPDRFSARQFPNYSSELNVNALLLGDSALYLCASSFAGWNEQFFGPGTRLTVL.

V is TRBV15 and J is TRBJ1-5, with D tentatively TRBD1 (6 bases). CDR1 and CDR2 from the germline V gene are LNHNV and YYDKDF (reference sequence). The CDR3 covers 14 residues. V was pared by 3 bases and J by 2 bases, with 8 bases between. This CDR3 is CATSRGHGNQPQHF. The CDR3 nucleotides read TGTGCCACCAGCAGGGGACACGGCAATCAGCCCCAGCATTTT.

In DNA form, the CDR3 reads TGTGCCTGGAGTAAGCGGGAGTGGGGTGAGCAGTTCTTC. It encodes CAWSKREWGEQFF. The rearrangement uses TRBV30 and TRBJ2-1; 8 positions match TRBD2. Germline V CDR1 and CDR2: GTSNPN, SVGIG (reference sequence). The CDR3 totals 13 residues. After removal of 2 bases from V and 9 bases from J, the junction contained 6 bases not matched to a gene. The entire variable domain, with the rest obtained from reference TRBV30 and TRBJ2-1, is as follows: SQTIHQWPATLVQPVGSPLSLECTVEGTSNPNLYWYRQAAGRGLQLLFYSVGIGQISSEVPQNLSASRPQDRQFILSSKKLLLSDSGFYLCAWSKREWGEQFFGPGTRLTVL.

The gene calls are TRBV4-2 and TRBJ1-1; TRBD1 aligns across 8 bases. The CDR3 loop spans 16 amino acids. Germline lookup yields CDR1 LGHNA and CDR2 YNFKEQ. V shed 5 bases and J 0 bases; nucleotides not matched to a gene: 8. CDR3 amino acids: CASSLTGGGVNTEAFF. CDR3 in DNA: TGTGCCAGCAGCTTAACAGGGGGTGGCGTGAACACTGAAGCTTTCTTT.

In this sample, this clone turned up once. J is TRBJ2-1 and V is TRBV7-9; D is unresolved. This CDR3 spans 14 amino acids. Germline CDR1 reads SEHNR; CDR2 reads FQNEAQ (reference sequence). The germline V and J ends were trimmed by 2 bases and 6 bases, with 11 bases remaining between them. The CDR3 nucleotides are TGTGCCAGCAGCTTACTAGAGGTGGGCAATGAGCAGTTCTTC. This gives the protein CASSLLEVGNEQFF.

V usage is TRBV6-1 and J usage is TRBJ1-2; TRBD1 agrees at 7 bases. V trimming: 6 bases; J trimming: 6 bases; junction bases outside the gene matches: 7. This CDR3 contains 13 residues. Germline CDR1 reads MNHNS; CDR2 reads SASEGT. CDR3 DNA sequence: TGTGCCAGCAGGGCCGGGACAGTGGATGGCTACACCTTC. Its protein product is CASRAGTVDGYTF.

J is TRBJ2-3 and V is TRBV27; D is perhaps TRBD2 (6 bases). This CDR3 spans 15 amino acids. Germline CDR1 reads MNHEY; CDR2 reads SMNVEV (reference sequence). V dropped 6 bases and J dropped 5 bases, with 18 bases sitting between them. The chain's CDR3 is CASSPRGGVGDTQYF. The CDR3 region has the DNA TGTGCCAGCAGCCCGAGAGGCGGGGTGGGAGATACGCAGTATTTT.

J is TRBJ2-1 and V is TRBV7-9; the D gene is possibly TRBD2 (6 bases). Trimming removed 5 bases at V and 7 bases at J, with 21 bases between. CDR3 length: 16 residues. Germline-derived CDR1 and CDR2 are SEHNR and FQNEAQ (reference sequence). The CDR3 is CASSLILGGVRNEQFF. CDR3 nucleotides: TGTGCCAGCAGCCTTATTCTCGGGGGAGTACGTAATGAGCAGTTCTTC.

The V gene is TRBV19, the J gene TRBJ2-1; 7 bases are a match to TRBD2. Germline lookup yields CDR1 LNHDA and CDR2 SQIVND (reference sequence). There are 12 residues in the CDR3. V was clipped by 3 bases and J by 16 bases; unmatched bases: 9. As DNA, the CDR3 is TGTGCCAGTAGTATCGGGGGAGGGATCATATTCTTC. Encoded protein: CASSIGGGIIFF.

The chain joins TRBV28 to TRBJ2-7; 8 bases align to TRBD2. V was clipped by 4 bases and J by 6 bases; unmatched bases: 11. The CDR3 is 15 amino acids. CDR1 and CDR2 from the germline V gene are MDHEN and SYDVKM. This chain's CDR3 is CASSSPSGRDSEQYF. In nucleotides, the CDR3 is TGTGCCAGCAGTTCCCCTAGCGGGCGGGATTCCGAGCAGTACTTC.

The chain joins TRBV5-1 to TRBJ2-5, with TRBD2 identical over 9 bases. Germline assignment: CDR1 SGHRS and CDR2 YFSETQ. The CDR3 sequence is 15 residues long. V lost 0 bases and J lost 4; bases outside the gene matches: 4. The DNA of the CDR3 is TGCGCCAGCAGCTTGGACCCGGGACTAGCAGAGACCCAGTACTTC. Amino acid sequence: CASSLDPGLAETQYF.

V usage is TRBV7-9 and J usage is TRBJ1-2; TRBD1 matches at 10 bases. Germline CDR1 SEHNR, CDR2 FQNEAQ (reference sequence). Trimming cost V 5 bases and J 6 bases; bases outside gene matches: 6. CDR3 length: 14 amino acids. CDR3 loop: CASSLGTGDHGYTF. The CDR3 nucleotides read TGTGCCAGCAGCCTGGGGACAGGGGATCATGGCTACACCTTC.

In this sample, this clone turned up once. The chain has TRBV14 and TRBJ1-2, with D perhaps TRBD1 (5 bases). Germline CDR1 is SGHDN and CDR2 is FVKESK. Trimming stripped 3 bases from V and 0 bases from J, with 11 bases between. The CDR3 sequence is 15 residues long. The CDR3, as DNA: TGTGCCAGCAGCCACGGGGGGGATGCTAACTATGGCTACACCTTC. Translated: CASSHGGDANYGYTF.

The gene calls are TRBV7-3 and TRBJ2-1; TRBD2 might be the D (5 bases). V lost 1 base and J 10 bases, leaving 11 bases between the germline ends. In germline, CDR1 is SGHTA, CDR2 FQGTGA. The CDR3 loop spans 13 amino acids. The CDR3 DNA sequence: TGTGCCAGCAGCTTAAGGGTACGGGAAGAGCAGTTCTTC. Translating it yields CASSLRVREEQFF.

CDR3 amino acids: CSVVGLRTGPSYEQYF. CDR3 DNA: TGCAGCGTTGTAGGACTGAGGACAGGTCCTTCCTACGAGCAGTACTTC. V is TRBV29-1 and J is TRBJ2-7; TRBD1 agrees at 7 bases. J was trimmed by 1 base and V by 4 bases; bases with no gene match: 13. This CDR3 has 16 residues. The germline V gene encodes CDR1 SQVTM and CDR2 ANQGSEA.

The chain carries TRBV6-5 and TRBJ2-2, with TRBD1 as a possible D gene (5 bases). The germline V gene has CDR1 MNHEY and CDR2 SVGAGI. The CDR3 is 14 residues long. The V end lost 5 bases, the J end lost 5 bases, and 12 bases lay between the germline ends. The CDR3, as DNA: TGTGCCAGCAGTAAGACAGTTCCGACCGGGGAGCTGTTTTTT. The encoded protein is CASSKTVPTGELFF.

This chain links TRBV9 with TRBJ2-1, with TRBD1 as a possible D gene (5 bases). Germline V CDR1 and CDR2: SGDLS, YYNGEE. V lost 3 bases and J 1 base, leaving 8 bases between the germline ends. This CDR3 is 14 amino acids long. CDR3 in DNA: TGTGCCAGCAGCGGACAGTCTTCCTACAATGAGCAGTTCTTC. Its translation: CASSGQSSYNEQFF.

This chain uses TRBV5-1 with TRBJ2-3; D is unresolved. In germline, CDR1 is SGHRS, CDR2 YFSETQ. Trimming stripped 4 bases from V and 1 base from J, with 10 bases between. This CDR3 has 14 residues. CDR3 amino acids: CASSRNAGTDTQYF. As DNA, the CDR3 is TGCGCCAGCAGCCGTAACGCAGGCACAGATACGCAGTATTTT.

The chain joins TRBV2 to TRBJ2-1; no clear D. CDR1 is SNHLY, CDR2 FYNNEI, per germline. The CDR3 is 14 residues long. The V gene lost 3 bases and the J gene lost 1 base, with 7 bases spanning the gap. The CDR3 nucleotides are TGTGCCAGCAGTGAGAGTGAGTCCTACAATGAGCAGTTCTTC. Amino acids: CASSESESYNEQFF. Drawing the rest from reference TRBV2 and TRBJ2-1, the complete variable domain is EPEVTQTPSHQVTQMGQEVILRCVPISNHLYFYWYRQILGQKVEFLVSFYNNEISEKSEIFDDQFSVERPDGSNFTLKIRSTKLEDSAMYFCASSESESYNEQFFGPGTRLTVL.